The 15 T cell receptor beta chains below come from one sample, sequenced in a study of cytomegalovirus exposure and HLA in healthy donors. TCRdb's copy holds only in-frame clones and misses some; the assay was immunoSEQ multiplex PCR. The sample includes approximately 160,000 clones, roughly nine tenths of them seen just once. Sequences were obtained from PBMCs. These receptors all stem from a woman between 18 and 29 years old in good health and CMV-seropositive.

The genes are TRBV4-1 and TRBJ1-5; D is undetermined. Germline V gene data show CDR1 as MGHRA and CDR2 as YSYEKL. The CDR3 is 14 amino acids. V dropped 1 base and J dropped 9 bases, with 13 bases sitting between them. The CDR3: CASSQVGGKGPQHF. The CDR3 DNA follows: TGCGCCAGCAGCCAAGTAGGAGGGAAGGGGCCCCAGCATTTT.

The chain has TRBV6-5 and TRBJ1-2; tentative D call: TRBD1 (5 bases). The CDR3 is 15 residues long. V dropped 5 bases and J dropped 4 bases, with 17 bases sitting between them. Looked up from germline, CDR1 is MNHEY and CDR2 is SVGAGI. DNA of the CDR3: TGTGCCAGCAGTAATCCCCGGGACGGGAGCTATGGCTACACCTTC. Its protein product is CASSNPRDGSYGYTF.

The V gene is TRBV7-9, the J gene TRBJ2-7; the D gene is possibly TRBD2 (5 bases). Trimming left V 7 bases short and J 4 bases short, with 17 bases between. This CDR3 comprises 14 residues. Germline CDR1 is SEHNR and CDR2 is FQNEAQ (reference sequence). CDR3 sequence (DNA): TGTGCCAGCATCCCCGGGCCCTCGGGGTACGAGCAGTACTTC. Its translation is CASIPGPSGYEQYF.

The chain employs TRBV19 and TRBJ1-2; 7 bases align to TRBD1. Germline trimming cut 7 bases from V and 4 bases from J; bases unmatched to any gene: 6. The CDR3 spans 13 residues. The V gene's germline CDR1 is LNHDA and CDR2 SQIVND (reference sequence). The CDR3 sequence is CASTFRDSYGYTF. In DNA form, the CDR3 reads TGTGCCAGTACCTTCCGGGACAGCTATGGCTACACCTTC.

The J gene is TRBJ2-3, the V gene TRBV5-1, with 9 nucleotides matching TRBD1. V shed 1 base and J 1 base; nucleotides not matched to a gene: 4. In germline, CDR1 is SGHRS, CDR2 YFSETQ. The CDR3 is made up of 16 amino acids. CDR3 region: CASSLQGDRGTDTQYF. The CDR3 coding sequence is TGCGCCAGCAGCTTGCAGGGGGACAGGGGCACAGATACGCAGTATTTT.

The chain recombines TRBV7-6 with TRBJ2-7; tentative D call: TRBD1 (6 bases). Germline V gives CDR1 SGHVS, CDR2 FNYEAQ. The CDR3 has 14 residues. The germline V and J ends were trimmed by 6 bases and 0 bases, with 12 bases remaining between them. The DNA for the CDR3 is TGTGCCAGCAGTCACAGGGACGCCTCCTACGAGCAGTACTTC. This encodes CASSHRDASYEQYF.

The rearrangement uses TRBV6-1 and TRBJ2-2, with 11 positions matching TRBD2. The CDR3 is 15 amino acids. V was clipped by 6 bases and J by 5 bases; unmatched bases: 5. CDR1 and CDR2 (germline): MNHNS, SASEGT. The CDR3 sequence is CASRPGTSGTGELFF. The DNA of the CDR3 is TGTGCCAGCAGGCCCGGGACTAGCGGAACCGGGGAGCTGTTTTTT.

This clone was observed a handful of times. J is TRBJ2-7 and V is TRBV7-6; 12 bases line up with TRBD2. Looked up from germline, CDR1 is SGHVS and CDR2 is FNYEAQ. V lost 4 bases, J lost 3 bases, and 1 base stayed unmatched. This CDR3 contains 14 residues. CDR3 sequence (DNA): TGTGCCAGCAGCTCGACTAGCGGGAGCTACGAGCAGTACTTC. Protein sequence: CASSSTSGSYEQYF.

V gene TRBV4-2 combines with J gene TRBJ2-1, with a possible D match to TRBD1 (6 bases). V gave up 3 bases and J gave up 11 bases, with 14 bases separating them. This CDR3 comprises 13 residues. Per the germline V gene, CDR1 is LGHNA and CDR2 is YNFKEQ. The CDR3 region is CASSQPGHLQQFF. The CDR3, as DNA: TGTGCCAGCAGCCAGCCGGGACACTTACAGCAGTTCTTC.

The J gene is TRBJ1-1, the V gene TRBV9; possible D gene TRBD1, 6 bases. The CDR3 spans 15 residues. CDR1 and CDR2 from the germline V gene are SGDLS and YYNGEE. V lost 0 bases to trimming and J lost 4 bases, with 13 bases between them. CDR3 loop: CASSVAHRVGTEAFF. In nucleotides, the CDR3 is TGTGCCAGCAGCGTAGCTCACAGGGTCGGCACTGAAGCTTTCTTT.

J is TRBJ1-2 and V is TRBV7-9; 7 bases align to TRBD1. Germline CDR1 is SEHNR and CDR2 is FQNEAQ (reference sequence). The CDR3 consists of 16 residues. Trimming removed 5 bases from V and 0 bases from J; junction bases left unmatched: 9. CDR3 coding DNA: TGTGCCAGCAGCCCAGGGGGGTCAGTCCCTAACTATGGCTACACCTTC. Its translation is CASSPGGSVPNYGYTF.

The chain links TRBV27 to TRBJ2-3; D is unclear. The CDR3 sequence is 15 residues long. V was shortened by 3 bases and J by 0 bases, with 10 bases between the two germline ends. Germline loops: CDR1 MNHEY, CDR2 SMNVEV (reference sequence). Here the CDR3 DNA reads TGTGCCAGCAGTTTCTGGGCCCAGAGCACAGATACGCAGTATTTT. Its translation: CASSFWAQSTDTQYF.

The chain combines TRBV6-1 with TRBJ2-7; D is perhaps TRBD2 (6 bases). The CDR3 totals 13 residues. V was trimmed by 3 bases and J by 2 bases, leaving 8 bases between them. Germline V gene data show CDR1 as MNHNS and CDR2 as SASEGT. CDR3 sequence reads: CASSDPGAYEQYF. In DNA, the CDR3 is TGTGCCAGCAGTGACCCGGGGGCCTACGAGCAGTACTTC.

This clone is a singleton in its sample. The chain is built from TRBV29-1 and TRBJ2-7, with TRBD1 matching over 8 bases. Per germline, CDR1 SQVTM and CDR2 ANQGSEA. The length of the CDR3 is 13 residues. V shed 5 bases and J 0 bases; nucleotides not matched to a gene: 3. This chain's CDR3 is CSVTGTGSYEQYF. CDR3 bases: TGCAGCGTTACCGGGACAGGCTCCTACGAGCAGTACTTC.

The CDR3 sequence is CASSPRQGTNYGYTF. The CDR3, as DNA: TGTGCCAGCAGTCCAAGACAGGGAACTAACTATGGCTACACCTTC. The chain couples TRBV27 to TRBJ1-2, with TRBD1 matching over 7 bases. This CDR3 has 15 amino acids. Germline V gene lookup returns CDR1 MNHEY and CDR2 SMNVEV (reference sequence). The ends lost 5 bases at V and 0 bases at J; junction bases unmatched: 6.